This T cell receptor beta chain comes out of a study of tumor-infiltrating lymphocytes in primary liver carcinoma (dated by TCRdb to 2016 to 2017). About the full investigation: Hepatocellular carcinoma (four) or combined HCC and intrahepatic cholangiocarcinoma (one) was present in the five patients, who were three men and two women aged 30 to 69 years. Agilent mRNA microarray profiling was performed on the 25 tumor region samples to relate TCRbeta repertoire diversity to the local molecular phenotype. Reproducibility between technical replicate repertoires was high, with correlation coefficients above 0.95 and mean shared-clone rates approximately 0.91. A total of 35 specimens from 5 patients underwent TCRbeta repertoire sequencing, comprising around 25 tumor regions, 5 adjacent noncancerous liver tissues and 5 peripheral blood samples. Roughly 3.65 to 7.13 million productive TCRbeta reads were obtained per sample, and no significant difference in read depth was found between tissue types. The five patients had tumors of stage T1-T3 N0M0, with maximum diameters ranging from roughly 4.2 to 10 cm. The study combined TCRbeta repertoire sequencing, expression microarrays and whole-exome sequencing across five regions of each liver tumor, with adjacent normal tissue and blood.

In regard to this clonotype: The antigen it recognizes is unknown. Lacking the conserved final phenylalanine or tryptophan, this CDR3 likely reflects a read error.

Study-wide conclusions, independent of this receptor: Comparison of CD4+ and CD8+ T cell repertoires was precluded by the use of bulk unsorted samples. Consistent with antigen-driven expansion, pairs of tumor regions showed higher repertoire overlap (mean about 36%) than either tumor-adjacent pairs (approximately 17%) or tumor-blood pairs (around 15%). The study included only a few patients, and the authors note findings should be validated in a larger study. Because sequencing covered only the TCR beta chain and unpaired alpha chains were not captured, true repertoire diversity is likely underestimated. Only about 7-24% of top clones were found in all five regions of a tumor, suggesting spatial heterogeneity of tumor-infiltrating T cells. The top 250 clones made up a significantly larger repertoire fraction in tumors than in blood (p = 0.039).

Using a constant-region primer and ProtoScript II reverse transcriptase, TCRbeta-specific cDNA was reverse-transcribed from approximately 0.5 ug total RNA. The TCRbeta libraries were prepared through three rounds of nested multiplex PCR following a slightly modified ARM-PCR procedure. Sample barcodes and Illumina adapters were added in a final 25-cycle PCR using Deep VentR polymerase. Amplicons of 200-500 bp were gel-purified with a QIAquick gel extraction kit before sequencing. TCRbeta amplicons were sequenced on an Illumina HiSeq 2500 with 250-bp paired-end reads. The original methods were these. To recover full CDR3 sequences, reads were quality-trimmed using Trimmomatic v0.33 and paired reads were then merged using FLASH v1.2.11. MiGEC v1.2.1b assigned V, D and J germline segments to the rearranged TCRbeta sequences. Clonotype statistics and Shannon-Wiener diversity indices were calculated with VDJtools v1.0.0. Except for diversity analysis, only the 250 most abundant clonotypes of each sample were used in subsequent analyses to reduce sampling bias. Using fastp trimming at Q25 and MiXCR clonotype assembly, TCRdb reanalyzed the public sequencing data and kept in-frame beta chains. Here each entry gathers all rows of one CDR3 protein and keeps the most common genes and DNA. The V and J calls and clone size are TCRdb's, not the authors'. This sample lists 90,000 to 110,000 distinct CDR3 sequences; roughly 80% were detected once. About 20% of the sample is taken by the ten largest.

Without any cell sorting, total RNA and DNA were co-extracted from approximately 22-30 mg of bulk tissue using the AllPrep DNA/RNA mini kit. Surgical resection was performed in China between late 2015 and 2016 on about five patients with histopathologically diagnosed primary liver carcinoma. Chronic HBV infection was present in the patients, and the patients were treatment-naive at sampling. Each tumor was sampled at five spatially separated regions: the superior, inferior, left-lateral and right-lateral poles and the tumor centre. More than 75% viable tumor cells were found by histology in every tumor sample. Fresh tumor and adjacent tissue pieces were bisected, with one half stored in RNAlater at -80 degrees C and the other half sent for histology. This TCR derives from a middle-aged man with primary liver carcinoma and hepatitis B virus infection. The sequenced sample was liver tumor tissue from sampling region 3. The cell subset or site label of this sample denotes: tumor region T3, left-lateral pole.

The CDR3 amino acid sequence is: CASSPRLLEEQYS. The nucleotide sequence reads TGCGCCAGCAGCCCGCGTCTTCTCGAGGAGCAGTACTCC. In this chain, TRBV4-3 is recombined with TRBJ2-7, with no confident D gene call. The CDR3 has 13 residues if both end residues are counted. Here the CDR3 DNA is all that survives: 39 bases in frame from base 1. CDR1 and CDR2, per the germline V gene, are LGHNA and YSLEER. The germline ends are 14 bases apart after V is trimmed by 4 bases and J by 7 bases.